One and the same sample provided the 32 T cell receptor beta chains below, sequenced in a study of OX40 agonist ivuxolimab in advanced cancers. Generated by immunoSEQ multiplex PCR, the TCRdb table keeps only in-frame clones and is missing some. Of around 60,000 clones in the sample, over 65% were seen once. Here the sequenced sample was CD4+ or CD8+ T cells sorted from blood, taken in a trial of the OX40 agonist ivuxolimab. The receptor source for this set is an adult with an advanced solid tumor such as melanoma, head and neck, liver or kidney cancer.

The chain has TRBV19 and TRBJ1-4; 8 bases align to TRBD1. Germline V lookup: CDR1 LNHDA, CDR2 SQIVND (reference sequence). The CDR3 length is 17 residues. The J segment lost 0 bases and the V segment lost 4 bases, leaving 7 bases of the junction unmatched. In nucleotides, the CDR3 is TGTGCCAGTAGTACAGAAAAACAGGGGGCAACTAATGAAAAACTGTTTTTT. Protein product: CASSTEKQGATNEKLFF.

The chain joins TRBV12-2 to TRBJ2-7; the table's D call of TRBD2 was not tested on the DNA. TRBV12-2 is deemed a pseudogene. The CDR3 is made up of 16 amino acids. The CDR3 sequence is CASRPGTSASRDEQYF. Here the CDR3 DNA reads TGTGCAAGTCGCCCCGGGACTAGCGCTTCACGGGACGAGCAGTACTTC.

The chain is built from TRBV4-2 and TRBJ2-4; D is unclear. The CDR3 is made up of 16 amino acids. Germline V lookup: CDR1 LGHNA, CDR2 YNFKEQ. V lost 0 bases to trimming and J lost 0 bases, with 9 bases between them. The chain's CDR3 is CASSQEALGAKNIQYF. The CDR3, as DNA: TGTGCCAGCAGCCAAGAGGCCCTCGGAGCCAAAAACATTCAGTACTTC.

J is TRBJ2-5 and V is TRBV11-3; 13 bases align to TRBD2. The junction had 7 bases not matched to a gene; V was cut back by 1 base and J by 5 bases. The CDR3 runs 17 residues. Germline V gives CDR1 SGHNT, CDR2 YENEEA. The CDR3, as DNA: TGTGCCAGCAGCTTAGGCCGGACTAGCGGGGGTACGGAGACCCAGTACTTC. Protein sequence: CASSLGRTSGGTETQYF.

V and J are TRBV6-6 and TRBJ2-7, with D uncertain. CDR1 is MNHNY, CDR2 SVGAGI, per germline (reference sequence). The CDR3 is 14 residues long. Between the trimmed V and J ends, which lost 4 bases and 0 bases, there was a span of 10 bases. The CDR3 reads CASSFTTDSYEQYF. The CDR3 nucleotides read TGTGCCAGCAGTTTTACGACGGACTCCTACGAGCAGTACTTC.

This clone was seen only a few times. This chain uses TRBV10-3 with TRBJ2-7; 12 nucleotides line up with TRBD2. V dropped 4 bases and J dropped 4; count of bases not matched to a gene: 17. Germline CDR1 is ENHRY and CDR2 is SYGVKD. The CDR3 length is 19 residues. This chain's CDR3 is CAISVPPTSGRNLAYEQYF. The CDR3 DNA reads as TGTGCCATCAGTGTTCCCCCAACTAGCGGGAGGAATCTCGCTTACGAGCAGTACTTC.

This CDR3 reads CASSLSYGWDTGELFF. CDR3 nucleotide sequence: TGTGCCAGCAGCTTAAGTTACGGTTGGGACACCGGGGAGCTGTTTTTT. This chain connects TRBV11-3 to TRBJ2-2; D not resolved. V shed 2 bases and J shed 3 bases, with 13 bases lying between them. CDR1 and CDR2 (germline): SGHNT, YENEEA. This CDR3 has 16 amino acids.

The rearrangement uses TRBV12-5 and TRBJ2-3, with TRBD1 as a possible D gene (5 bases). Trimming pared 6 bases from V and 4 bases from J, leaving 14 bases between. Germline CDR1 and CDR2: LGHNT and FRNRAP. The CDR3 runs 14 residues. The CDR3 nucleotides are TGTGCTAGTGGCCCTCCAGGGTTCGCAGATACGCAGTATTTT. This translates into CASGPPGFADTQYF.

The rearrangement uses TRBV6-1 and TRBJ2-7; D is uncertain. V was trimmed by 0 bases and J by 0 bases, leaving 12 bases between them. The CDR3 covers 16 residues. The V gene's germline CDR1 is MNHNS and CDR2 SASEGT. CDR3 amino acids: CASSEATTVPSYEQYF. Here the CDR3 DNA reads TGTGCCAGCAGTGAAGCAACCACAGTGCCCTCCTACGAGCAGTACTTC.

The CDR3 reads CASSGKGANYGYTF. DNA for the CDR3: TGTGCCAGCAGTGGAAAAGGGGCTAACTATGGCTACACCTTC. The chain links TRBV25-1 to TRBJ1-2; tentative D call: TRBD1 (5 bases). This CDR3 comprises 14 residues. From germline, CDR1 is MGHDK and CDR2 SYGVNS. The V gene lost 4 bases and the J gene lost 0 bases, with 9 bases spanning the gap.

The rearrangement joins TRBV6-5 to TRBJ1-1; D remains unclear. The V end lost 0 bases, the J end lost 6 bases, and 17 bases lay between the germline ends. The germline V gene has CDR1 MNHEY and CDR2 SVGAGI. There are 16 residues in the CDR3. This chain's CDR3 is CASSYSRQDAVAEAFF. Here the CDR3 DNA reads TGTGCCAGCAGTTACTCGAGGCAGGACGCGGTGGCTGAAGCTTTCTTT.

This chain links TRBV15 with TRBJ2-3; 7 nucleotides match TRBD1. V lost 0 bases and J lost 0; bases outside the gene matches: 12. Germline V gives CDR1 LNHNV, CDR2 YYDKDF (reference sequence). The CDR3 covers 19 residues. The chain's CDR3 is CATSRDPPPGTASTDTQYF. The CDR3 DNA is TGTGCCACCAGCAGAGATCCCCCCCCGGGGACAGCTAGCACAGATACGCAGTATTTT.

CDR3 nucleotides: TGTGCCAGCAGCCTACTCGGGACAGGGTATAATTCACCCCTCCACTTT. Translation gives CASSLLGTGYNSPLHF. This chain connects TRBV7-3 to TRBJ1-6; TRBD1 matches at 9 bases. V lost 5 bases, J lost 4 bases, and 6 bases stayed unmatched. CDR3 length: 16 amino acids. The V gene's germline CDR1 is SGHTA and CDR2 FQGTGA.

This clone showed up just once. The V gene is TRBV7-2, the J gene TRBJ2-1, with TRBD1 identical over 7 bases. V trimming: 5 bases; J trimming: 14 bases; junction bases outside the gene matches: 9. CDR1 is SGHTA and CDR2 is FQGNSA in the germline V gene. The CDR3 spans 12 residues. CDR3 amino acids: CASSPTGVKKFF. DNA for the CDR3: TGTGCCAGCAGCCCTACAGGGGTCAAAAAGTTCTTC.

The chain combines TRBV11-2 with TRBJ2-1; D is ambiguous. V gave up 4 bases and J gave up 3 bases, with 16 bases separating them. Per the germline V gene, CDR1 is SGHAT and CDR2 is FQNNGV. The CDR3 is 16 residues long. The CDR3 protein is CASSSSVQINYNEQFF. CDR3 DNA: TGTGCCAGCAGCTCCTCCGTGCAGATTAACTACAATGAGCAGTTCTTC.

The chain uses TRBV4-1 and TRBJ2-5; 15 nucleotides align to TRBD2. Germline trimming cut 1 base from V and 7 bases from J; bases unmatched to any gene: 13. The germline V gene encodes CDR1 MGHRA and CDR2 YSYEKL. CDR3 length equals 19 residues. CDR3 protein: CASSQGTGTSGGMIGTQYF. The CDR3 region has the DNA TGCGCCAGCAGCCAAGGGACCGGGACTAGCGGGGGGATGATCGGGACCCAGTACTTC.

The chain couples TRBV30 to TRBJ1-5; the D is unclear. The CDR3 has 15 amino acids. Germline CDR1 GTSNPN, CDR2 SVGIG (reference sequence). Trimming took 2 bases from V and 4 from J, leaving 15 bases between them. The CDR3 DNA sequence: TGTGCCTGGAGTCCGGGGTTTGGGTTAAATCAGCCCCAGCATTTT. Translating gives CAWSPGFGLNQPQHF. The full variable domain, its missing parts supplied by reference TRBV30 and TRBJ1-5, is SQTIHQWPATLVQPVGSPLSLECTVEGTSNPNLYWYRQAAGRGLQLLFYSVGIGQISSEVPQNLSASRPQDRQFILSSKKLLLSDSGFYLCAWSPGFGLNQPQHFGDGTRLSIL.

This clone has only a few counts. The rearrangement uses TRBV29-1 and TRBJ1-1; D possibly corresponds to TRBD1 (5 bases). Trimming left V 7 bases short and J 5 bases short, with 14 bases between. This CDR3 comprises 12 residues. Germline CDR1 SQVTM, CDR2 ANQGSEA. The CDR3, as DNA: TGCAGCGCCGTCCAGGGTGCGACTGAAGCTTTCTTT. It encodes CSAVQGATEAFF.

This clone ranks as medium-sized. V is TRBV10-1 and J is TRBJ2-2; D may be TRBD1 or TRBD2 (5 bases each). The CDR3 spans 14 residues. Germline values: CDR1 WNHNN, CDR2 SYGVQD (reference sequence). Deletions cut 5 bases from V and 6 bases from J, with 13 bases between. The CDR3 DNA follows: TGCGCCAGCAGTAGAGCGTTGGGGGCCGGGGAGCTGTTTTTT. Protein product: CASSRALGAGELFF.

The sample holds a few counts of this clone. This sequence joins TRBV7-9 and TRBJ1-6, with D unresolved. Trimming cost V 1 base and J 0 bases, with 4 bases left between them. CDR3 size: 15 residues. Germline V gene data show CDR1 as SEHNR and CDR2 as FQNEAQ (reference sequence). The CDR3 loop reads CASSLESSYNSPLHF. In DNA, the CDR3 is TGTGCCAGCAGCTTAGAGAGCTCCTATAATTCACCCCTCCACTTT.

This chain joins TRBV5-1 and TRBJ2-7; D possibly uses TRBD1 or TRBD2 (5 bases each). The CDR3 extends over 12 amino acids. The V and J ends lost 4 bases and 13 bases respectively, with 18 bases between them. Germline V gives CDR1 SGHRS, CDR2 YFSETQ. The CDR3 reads CASSLRGDLGYF. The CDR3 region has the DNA TGCGCCAGCAGCCTTAGGGGAGACCTCGGTTACTTC. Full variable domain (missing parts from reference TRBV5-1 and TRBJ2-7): KAGVTQTPRYLIKTRGQQVTLSCSPISGHRSVSWYQQTPGQGLQFLFEYFSETQRNKGNFPGRFSGRQFSNSRSEMNVSTLELGDSALYLCASSLRGDLGYFGPGTRLTVT.

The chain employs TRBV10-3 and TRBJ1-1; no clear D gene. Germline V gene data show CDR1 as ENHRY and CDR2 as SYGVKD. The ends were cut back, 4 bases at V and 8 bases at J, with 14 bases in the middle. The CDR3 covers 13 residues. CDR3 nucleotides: TGTGCCATCAGTGTAAGTTTGGAACGCGAAGCTTTCTTT. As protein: CAISVSLEREAFF.

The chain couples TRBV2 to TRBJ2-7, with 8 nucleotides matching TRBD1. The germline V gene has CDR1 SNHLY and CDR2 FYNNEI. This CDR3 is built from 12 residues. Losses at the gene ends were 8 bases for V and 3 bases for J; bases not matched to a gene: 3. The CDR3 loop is CASGDRNYEQYF. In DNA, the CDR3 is TGTGCCAGCGGGGACAGGAACTACGAGCAGTACTTC.

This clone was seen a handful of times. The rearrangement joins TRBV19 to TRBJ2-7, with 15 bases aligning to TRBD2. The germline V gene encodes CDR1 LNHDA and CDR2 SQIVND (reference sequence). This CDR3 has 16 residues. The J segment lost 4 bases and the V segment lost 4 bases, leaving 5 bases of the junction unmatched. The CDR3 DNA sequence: TGTGCCAGTAGTACAGGACTAGCGGGAGGGAGGTACGAGCAGTACTTC. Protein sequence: CASSTGLAGGRYEQYF.

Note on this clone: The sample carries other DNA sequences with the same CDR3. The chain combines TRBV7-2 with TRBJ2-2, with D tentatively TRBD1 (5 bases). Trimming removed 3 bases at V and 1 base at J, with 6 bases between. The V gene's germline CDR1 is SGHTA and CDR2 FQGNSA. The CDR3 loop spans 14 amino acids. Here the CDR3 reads CASSFDRNTGELFF. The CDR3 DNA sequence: TGTGCCAGCAGCTTCGACAGGAACACCGGGGAGCTGTTTTTT.

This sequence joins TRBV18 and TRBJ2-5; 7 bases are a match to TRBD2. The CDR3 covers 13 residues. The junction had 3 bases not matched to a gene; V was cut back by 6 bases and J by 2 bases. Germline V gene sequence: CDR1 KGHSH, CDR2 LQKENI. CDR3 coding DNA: TGTGCCAGCTCCGGGGGGACTCAAGAGACCCAGTACTTC. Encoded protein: CASSGGTQETQYF.

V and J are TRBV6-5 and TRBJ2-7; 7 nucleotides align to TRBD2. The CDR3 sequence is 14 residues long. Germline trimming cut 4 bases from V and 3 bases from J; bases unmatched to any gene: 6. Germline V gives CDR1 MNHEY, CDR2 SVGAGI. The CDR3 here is CASSSLGEGYEQYF. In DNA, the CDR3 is TGTGCCAGCAGTTCCCTTGGGGAGGGCTACGAGCAGTACTTC.

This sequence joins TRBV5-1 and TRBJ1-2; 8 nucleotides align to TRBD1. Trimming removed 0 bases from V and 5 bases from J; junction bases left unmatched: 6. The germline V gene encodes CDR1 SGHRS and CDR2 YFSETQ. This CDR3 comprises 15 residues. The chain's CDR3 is CASSLGQGAEYGYTF. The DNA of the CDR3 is TGCGCCAGCAGCTTGGGGCAGGGGGCTGAATATGGCTACACCTTC.

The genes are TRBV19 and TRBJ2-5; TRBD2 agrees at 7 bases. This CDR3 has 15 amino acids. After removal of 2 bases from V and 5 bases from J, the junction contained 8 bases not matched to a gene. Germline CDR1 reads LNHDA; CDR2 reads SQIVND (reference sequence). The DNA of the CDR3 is TGTGCCAGTAGTATATTAGGCAGCGGGAAGGAGACCCAGTACTTC. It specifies CASSILGSGKETQYF. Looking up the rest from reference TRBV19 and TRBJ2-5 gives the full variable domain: DGGITQSPKYLFRKEGQNVTLSCEQNLNHDAMYWYRQDPGQGLRLIYYSQIVNDFQKGDIAEGYSVSREKKESFPLTVTSAQKNPTAFYLCASSILGSGKETQYFGPGTRLLVL.

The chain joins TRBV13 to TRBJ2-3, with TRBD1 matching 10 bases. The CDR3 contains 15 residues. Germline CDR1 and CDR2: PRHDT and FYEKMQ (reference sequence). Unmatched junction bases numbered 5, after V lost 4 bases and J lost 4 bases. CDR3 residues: CASSSSGTGADTQYF. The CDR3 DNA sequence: TGTGCCAGCAGCTCTTCCGGGACAGGGGCAGATACGCAGTATTTT.

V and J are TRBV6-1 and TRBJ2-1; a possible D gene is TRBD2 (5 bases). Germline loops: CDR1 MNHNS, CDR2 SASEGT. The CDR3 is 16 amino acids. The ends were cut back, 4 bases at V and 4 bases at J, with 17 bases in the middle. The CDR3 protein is CASSGERKFLYNEQFF. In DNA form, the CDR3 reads TGTGCCAGCAGTGGGGAGCGGAAGTTCCTGTACAATGAGCAGTTCTTC.

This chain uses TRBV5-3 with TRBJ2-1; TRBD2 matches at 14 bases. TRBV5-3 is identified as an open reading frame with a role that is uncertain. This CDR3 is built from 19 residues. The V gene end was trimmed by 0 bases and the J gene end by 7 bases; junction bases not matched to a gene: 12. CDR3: CARSLAPTSGRATTNEQFF. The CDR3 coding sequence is TGTGCCAGAAGCTTGGCCCCGACTAGCGGGAGGGCCACGACAAATGAGCAGTTCTTC.